The 24 T cell receptor beta chains listed next were all sequenced from one sample in a study of early T cells in non-severe SARS-CoV-2 infection. A single record per CDR3 protein comes from TCRdb applying MiXCR to the 5' RACE reads. The data show some 66,000 distinct CDR3 sequences, roughly 10% seen once. Sequencing was performed on whole blood. These receptors were collected from an adult who was a healthcare worker with PCR-confirmed SARS-CoV-2 infection or an uninfected control (not recorded which).

The chain links TRBV7-9 to TRBJ1-4; the match to TRBD1 covers 10 bases. Germline V gene sequence: CDR1 SEHNR, CDR2 FQNEAQ (reference sequence). With V trimmed by 9 bases and J by 7 bases, 8 bases remained unmatched. CDR3 length equals 14 residues. DNA for the CDR3: TGTGCCAGTACCGCCGGACAGGGGGGTGAAAAACTGTTTTTT. This translates into CASTAGQGGEKLFF.

This clonotype was observed at least ten times. The CDR3 reads CASSPQGLAGNNEQFF. CDR3 DNA sequence: TGTGCCAGCAGCCCCCAGGGACTAGCGGGAAACAATGAGCAGTTCTTC. The chain has TRBV6-6 and TRBJ2-1; TRBD2 aligns across 13 bases. V lost 6 bases, J lost 5 bases, and 7 bases stayed unmatched. Germline CDR1 MNHNY, CDR2 SVGAGI (reference sequence). The length of the CDR3 is 16 residues.

In its sample, this clonotype was seen a few times. The chain combines TRBV18 with TRBJ2-3, with TRBD2 identical over 13 bases. The germline gives CDR1 KGHSH, CDR2 LQKENI. V was clipped by 3 bases and J by 1 base; unmatched bases: 7. The CDR3 has 18 amino acids. The CDR3 reads CASSPGLAGSWGTDTQYF. The CDR3 nucleotides read TGTGCCAGCTCACCGGGACTAGCGGGGTCATGGGGCACAGATACGCAGTATTTT.

This clonotype was picked up many times. This rearrangement joins TRBV9 to TRBJ2-6, with no clear D. Germline CDR1 is SGDLS and CDR2 is YYNGEE. V dropped 4 bases and J dropped 7 bases, with 21 bases sitting between them. The CDR3 has 17 amino acids. The CDR3 DNA is TGTGCCAGCAGCCCGAACCCCCCGTCCCCAAGAGCCAACGTCCTGACTTTC. Amino acid sequence: CASSPNPPSPRANVLTF. Using reference TRBV9 and TRBJ2-6 for the parts outside the CDR3, the full variable domain is DSGVTQTPKHLITATGQRVTLRCSPRSGDLSVYWYQQSLDQGLQFLIQYYNGEERAKGNILERFSAQQFPDLHSELNLSSLELGDSALYFCASSPNPPSPRANVLTFGAGSRLTVL.

The chain recombines TRBV30 with TRBJ1-1; D gene ambiguous. V lost 8 bases to trimming and J lost 0 bases, with 10 bases between them. The germline CDR1 and CDR2 sequences are GTSNPN and SVGIG (reference sequence). The CDR3 runs to 12 residues. Here the CDR3 DNA reads TGTGCCAGAAATACAGTGAACACTGAAGCTTTCTTT. It is translated as CARNTVNTEAFF.

This clonotype came up many times. This chain connects TRBV11-2 to TRBJ2-7; no clear D gene. V dropped 3 bases and J dropped 0 bases, with 9 bases sitting between them. Germline lookup yields CDR1 SGHAT and CDR2 FQNNGV. The CDR3 contains 14 residues. CDR3 loop: CASSLGARSYEQYF. Here the CDR3 DNA reads TGTGCCAGCAGCTTGGGCGCACGCTCCTACGAGCAGTACTTC.

As DNA, the CDR3 is TGTGCCAGCAGCTTACACGGGAACACCGGGGAGCTGTTTTTT. Encoded protein: CASSLHGNTGELFF. This rearrangement joins TRBV7-9 to TRBJ2-2; D remains unclear. The germline V gene has CDR1 SEHNR and CDR2 FQNEAQ (reference sequence). V shed 2 bases and J shed 1 base, with 5 bases lying between them. This CDR3 is 14 amino acids long.

The table lists this clonotype with a few counts. The genes are TRBV7-9 and TRBJ2-5; TRBD2 agrees at 7 bases. Germline lookup yields CDR1 SEHNR and CDR2 FQNEAQ (reference sequence). CDR3 length: 14 amino acids. J lost 5 bases, V lost 5 bases, and 8 bases had no gene match. The CDR3 reads CASSRGLVGETQYF. DNA for the CDR3: TGTGCCAGCAGCCGAGGACTAGTTGGTGAGACCCAGTACTTC.

This clonotype has just a few counts. This may arise from a read error, as a much more abundant clone is one base away. The rearrangement uses TRBV5-5 and TRBJ2-3; no definite D call. Germline-derived CDR1 and CDR2 are SGHKS and YYEKEE (reference sequence). V lost 2 bases, J lost 5 bases, and 3 bases lay in between. CDR3 length equals 11 residues. In DNA, the CDR3 is TGTGCCAGCAGCTTCATAGATACGCAGTATTTT. Its translation is CASSFIDTQYF.

Here the CDR3 reads CASSTAGGEGEQFF. CDR3 in DNA: TGTGCCAGCTCCACAGCAGGGGGCGAGGGTGAGCAGTTCTTC. V usage is TRBV18 and J usage is TRBJ2-1; 8 nucleotides align to TRBD1. Germline V lookup: CDR1 KGHSH, CDR2 LQKENI. The CDR3 is 14 residues long. After removal of 6 bases from V and 9 bases from J, the junction contained 10 bases not matched to a gene.

Many counts were recorded for this clonotype. This chain connects TRBV11-2 to TRBJ2-7; TRBD2 matches at 8 bases. In germline, CDR1 is SGHAT, CDR2 FQNNGV. Trimming cost V 3 bases and J 7 bases; bases outside gene matches: 14. This CDR3 is built from 16 residues. CDR3 nucleotide sequence: TGTGCCAGCAGCTTGGTGGGACTAGGTTTCCCACGAGAGCAGTACTTC. It encodes CASSLVGLGFPREQYF. Full variable domain (outside the CDR3, taken from reference TRBV11-2 and TRBJ2-7): EAGVAQSPRYKIIEKRQSVAFWCNPISGHATLYWYQQILGQGPKLLIQFQNNGVVDDSQLPKDRFSAERLKGVDSTLKIQPAKLEDSAVYLCASSLVGLGFPREQYFGPGTRLTVT.

DNA of the CDR3: TGTGCCAGCAGCCAAGAGAGGGGCCCACAGCGAAACACCATATATTTT. It specifies CASSQERGPQRNTIYF. This chain links TRBV3-1 with TRBJ1-3; D may be TRBD1 (5 bases). V gave up 0 bases and J gave up 5 bases, with 14 bases separating them. The CDR3 covers 16 residues. CDR1 is LGHDT and CDR2 is YNNKEL in the germline V gene (reference sequence).

Many counts were recorded for this clonotype. The V call is TRBV9, the J call TRBJ1-2; D is unclear. The germline gives CDR1 SGDLS, CDR2 YYNGEE. Trimming cost V 0 bases and J 4 bases, with 13 bases left between them. The CDR3 consists of 15 residues. The CDR3 region has the DNA TGTGCCAGCAGCGTAGACCAGCTCCCGATCTATGGCTACACCTTC. Translated, it gives CASSVDQLPIYGYTF.

This clonotype was observed a handful of times. The chain carries TRBV20-1 and TRBJ1-3; D is perhaps TRBD1 (5 bases). CDR1 is DFQATT, CDR2 SNEGSKA, per germline (reference sequence). V lost 1 base and J lost 0, with 10 bases in between. The CDR3 has 15 residues. This CDR3 is CSARGGADSGNTIYF. CDR3 DNA: TGCAGTGCTAGAGGAGGGGCCGACTCTGGAAACACCATATATTTT.

This chain uses TRBV20-1 with TRBJ2-5, with D possibly matching TRBD2 (6 bases). Germline CDR1 is DFQATT and CDR2 is SNEGSKA (reference sequence). The V and J ends lost 6 bases and 5 bases respectively, with 10 bases between them. CDR3 length: 11 residues. This CDR3 is CSARLVETQYF. The CDR3 nucleotides are TGCAGTGCGCGACTAGTTGAGACCCAGTACTTC.

This clonotype appeared many times. The chain links TRBV3-1 to TRBJ2-1; TRBD1 is a possible D gene (5 bases). V was cut by 5 bases and J by 6 bases, with 20 bases left in between. The CDR3 runs to 16 residues. From germline, CDR1 is LGHDT and CDR2 YNNKEL (reference sequence). The CDR3 DNA reads as TGTGCCAGCAGCGTCAGGGATGGGGTGCCTCGCAATGAGCAGTTCTTC. Its protein product is CASSVRDGVPRNEQFF.

This clonotype was found once. The chain recombines TRBV5-4 with TRBJ2-1; 7 bases are shared with TRBD1. Germline V gene data show CDR1 as SGHNT and CDR2 as YYREEE (reference sequence). Trimming at V came to 3 bases and at J to 6 bases, leaving 3 bases not matched to a gene. CDR3 length: 13 amino acids. CDR3: CASSWWTGNEQFF. Written as DNA, the CDR3 is TGTGCCAGCAGCTGGTGGACAGGCAATGAGCAGTTCTTC.

This chain's CDR3 is CASSRLFRGLKGADTQYF. In DNA form, the CDR3 reads TGTGCCAGCAGCCGACTATTCCGGGGCCTCAAGGGCGCAGATACGCAGTATTTT. The chain links TRBV7-6 to TRBJ2-3; D may be TRBD1 or TRBD2 (5 bases each). Trimming left V 5 bases short and J 4 bases short, with 25 bases between. CDR3 size: 18 residues. Germline V gives CDR1 SGHVS, CDR2 FNYEAQ. Full variable domain (rest looked up from reference TRBV7-6 and TRBJ2-3): GAGVSQSPRYKVTKRGQDVALRCDPISGHVSLYWYRQALGQGPEFLTYFNYEAQQDKSGLPNDRFSAERPEGSISTLTIQRTEQRDSAMYRCASSRLFRGLKGADTQYFGPGTRLTVL.

This chain joins TRBV6-8 and TRBJ2-2; 10 nucleotides line up with TRBD2. CDR3 length equals 16 residues. V shed 4 bases and J 6 bases; nucleotides not matched to a gene: 8. CDR1 and CDR2 (germline): MNHGY, SAAAGT. The CDR3 nucleotides are TGTGCCAGCAGTTCTCCTAGCGGGAGAATCTCCGGGGAGCTGTTTTTT. This encodes CASSSPSGRISGELFF.

This clonotype came up many times. The rearrangement joins TRBV20-1 to TRBJ2-7, with 13 bases fitting TRBD2. From germline, CDR1 is DFQATT and CDR2 SNEGSKA (reference sequence). This CDR3 region has 16 residues. V dropped 1 base and J dropped 3; count of bases not matched to a gene: 6. CDR3 amino acids: CSARGLAGGDVYEQYF. In nucleotides, the CDR3 is TGCAGTGCTAGAGGACTAGCGGGAGGCGATGTCTACGAGCAGTACTTC.

This clonotype has at least ten counts. The chain links TRBV20-1 to TRBJ2-7, with 8 bases lining up with TRBD1. CDR1 DFQATT and CDR2 SNEGSKA come from the germline V gene (reference sequence). The CDR3 length is 14 residues. The V segment lost 4 bases and the J segment 0 bases; nucleotides outside the gene matches: 5. The CDR3 loop is CSATRTGSSYEQYF. CDR3 sequence (DNA): TGCAGTGCTACCCGGACAGGGAGCTCCTACGAGCAGTACTTC.

This clonotype was seen only a few times. The chain's CDR3 is CASGRGTASTDTQYF. In DNA form, the CDR3 reads TGTGCCAGCGGACGGGGGACAGCTAGCACAGATACGCAGTATTTT. The rearrangement links TRBV5-4 to TRBJ2-3; tentative D call: TRBD1 (7 bases). CDR3 length equals 15 residues. V lost 7 bases and J 0 bases, leaving 15 bases between the germline ends. Germline V lookup: CDR1 SGHNT, CDR2 YYREEE (reference sequence). Full variable domain (remainder filled in from reference TRBV5-4 and TRBJ2-3): ETGVTQSPTHLIKTRGQQVTLRCSSQSGHNTVSWYQQALGQGPQFIFQYYREEENGRGNFPPRFSGLQFPNYSSELNVNALELDDSALYLCASGRGTASTDTQYFGPGTRLTVL.

V is TRBV2 and J is TRBJ2-1; unclear D gene. Germline assignment: CDR1 SNHLY and CDR2 FYNNEI. Trimming left V 8 bases short and J 2 bases short, with 16 bases between. The CDR3 spans 15 residues. CDR3 region: CASGLDGMPYNEQFF. Written as DNA, the CDR3 is TGTGCCAGCGGCTTAGATGGCATGCCCTACAATGAGCAGTTCTTC.

This clonotype was seen at least ten times. V is TRBV5-1 and J is TRBJ2-7; 7 positions agree with TRBD1. In germline, CDR1 is SGHRS, CDR2 YFSETQ. The CDR3 is 13 residues long. The V gene end was trimmed by 4 bases and the J gene end by 4 bases; junction bases not matched to a gene: 5. This CDR3 reads CASSGGQAYEQYF. The CDR3 DNA sequence: TGCGCCAGCAGCGGTGGACAGGCATACGAGCAGTACTTC.